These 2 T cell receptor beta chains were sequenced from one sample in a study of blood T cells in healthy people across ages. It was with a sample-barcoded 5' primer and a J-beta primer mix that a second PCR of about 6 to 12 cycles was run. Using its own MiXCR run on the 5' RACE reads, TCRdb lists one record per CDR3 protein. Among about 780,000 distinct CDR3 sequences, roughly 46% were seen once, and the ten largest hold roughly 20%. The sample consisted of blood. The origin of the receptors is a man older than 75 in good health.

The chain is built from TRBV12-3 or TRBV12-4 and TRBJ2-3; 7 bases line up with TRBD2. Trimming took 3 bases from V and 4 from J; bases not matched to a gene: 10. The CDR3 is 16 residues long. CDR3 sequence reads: CASSFVGGSIPDTQYF. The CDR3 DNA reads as TGTGCCAGCAGTTTCGTCGGCGGGAGCATACCAGATACGCAGTATTTT.

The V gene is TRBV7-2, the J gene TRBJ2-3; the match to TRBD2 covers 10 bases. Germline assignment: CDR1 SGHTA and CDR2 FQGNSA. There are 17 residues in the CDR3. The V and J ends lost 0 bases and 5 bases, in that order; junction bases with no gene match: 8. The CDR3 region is CASSLAMSGGERDTQYF. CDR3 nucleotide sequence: TGTGCCAGCAGCTTAGCAATGAGCGGGGGGGAGCGAGATACGCAGTATTTT.